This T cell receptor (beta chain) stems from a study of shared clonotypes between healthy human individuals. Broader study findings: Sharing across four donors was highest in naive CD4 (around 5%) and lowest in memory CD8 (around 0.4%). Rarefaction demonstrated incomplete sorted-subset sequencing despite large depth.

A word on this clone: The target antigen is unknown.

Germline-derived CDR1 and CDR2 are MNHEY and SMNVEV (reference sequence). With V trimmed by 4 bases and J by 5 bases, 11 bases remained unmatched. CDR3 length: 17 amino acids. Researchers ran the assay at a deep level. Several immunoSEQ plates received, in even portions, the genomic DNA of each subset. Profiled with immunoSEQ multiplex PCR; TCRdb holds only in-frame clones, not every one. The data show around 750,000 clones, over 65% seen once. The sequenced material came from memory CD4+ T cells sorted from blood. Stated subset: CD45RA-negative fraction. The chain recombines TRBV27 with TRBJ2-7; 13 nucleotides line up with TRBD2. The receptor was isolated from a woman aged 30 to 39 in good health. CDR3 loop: CASSSAVGTSGTHEQYF. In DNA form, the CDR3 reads TGTGCCAGCAGTTCGGCAGTAGGGACTAGCGGGACTCACGAGCAGTACTTC.